This T cell receptor (beta chain) was recovered during a study of T cells in Graves' hyperthyroidism and ophthalmopathy. The overall study: Before any treatment, at initial diagnosis, peripheral blood was collected.

TCR beta CDR3 regions were amplified from RNA transcripts. The HTBI primer set served for first-round RT-PCR of the TCR CDR3. MiXCR, run by TCRdb on the multiplex PCR reads, gives a single entry per CDR3 protein. The sample consists of a few hundred thousand distinct CDR3 sequences, roughly a sixth of them appearing once. The CDR3 consists of 16 residues. From germline, CDR1 is LGHDT and CDR2 YNNKEL (reference sequence). Between the trimmed V and J ends, which lost 1 base and 0 bases, there was a span of 13 bases. On this clonotype: What it recognizes is unknown.

Findings and caveats of the study: Separation of ophthalmopathy from stable hyperthyroidism was achieved by a 13 V-J model. Also found in blood were most expanded thyroid clonotypes above 0.001.

The V gene is TRBV3-1, the J gene TRBJ2-7; D gene ambiguous. The TCR was taken from a woman aged 35 to 49 with Graves' ophthalmopathy. The sample was blood. This CDR3 reads CASSQVSGRNSYEQYF. In DNA form, the CDR3 reads TGTGCCAGCAGCCAAGTGTCTGGGCGGAACTCCTACGAGCAGTACTTC.